This T cell receptor (beta chain) appears in the sequencing data of a study of cytomegalovirus exposure and HLA in healthy donors. Study conclusions and caveats: TCR beta V segments were, for the most part, productive about 87% or about 30% of the time in an earlier analysis.

On this clone: Antigen specificity is unknown.

The PCR had 60 Vbeta and 13 Jbeta primers. Here immunoSEQ multiplex PCR was the method, and the copy in TCRdb shows in-frame clones only, minus some. The sample lists hundreds of thousands of clones; approximately 82% were seen once. The J segment lost 6 bases and the V segment lost 1 base, leaving 2 bases of the junction unmatched. The CDR3 is 13 residues long. CDR1 GTSNPN and CDR2 SVGIG come from the germline V gene (reference sequence). Source material: PBMCs. This TCR came from a man aged 18 to 30 in good health and CMV-seronegative. The V gene is TRBV30, the J gene TRBJ2-1; 8 bases agree with TRBD2. The CDR3 DNA sequence: TGTGCCTGGAGTGCCGGGACTAGCAATGAGCAGTTCTTC. Protein sequence: CAWSAGTSNEQFF.